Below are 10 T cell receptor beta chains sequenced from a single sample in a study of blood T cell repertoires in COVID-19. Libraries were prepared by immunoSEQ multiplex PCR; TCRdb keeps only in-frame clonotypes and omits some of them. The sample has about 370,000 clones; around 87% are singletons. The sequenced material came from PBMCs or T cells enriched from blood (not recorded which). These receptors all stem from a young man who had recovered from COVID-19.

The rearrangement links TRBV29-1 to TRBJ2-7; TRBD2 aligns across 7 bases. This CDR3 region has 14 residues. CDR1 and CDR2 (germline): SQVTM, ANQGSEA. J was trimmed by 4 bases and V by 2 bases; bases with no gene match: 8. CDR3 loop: CSVEYRGLQYEQYF. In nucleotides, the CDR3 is TGCAGCGTTGAATATAGGGGACTACAGTACGAGCAGTACTTC.

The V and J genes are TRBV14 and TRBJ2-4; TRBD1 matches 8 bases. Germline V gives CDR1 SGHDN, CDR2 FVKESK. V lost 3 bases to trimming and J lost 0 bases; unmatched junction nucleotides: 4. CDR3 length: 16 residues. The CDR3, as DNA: TGTGCCAGCAGCCAGGGACAGGCTTTAGCCAAAAACATTCAGTACTTC. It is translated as CASSQGQALAKNIQYF. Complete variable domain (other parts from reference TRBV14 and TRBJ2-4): EAGVTQFPSHSVIEKGQTVTLRCDPISGHDNLYWYRRVMGKEIKFLLHFVKESKQDESGMPNNRFLAERTGGTYSTLKVQPAELEDSGVYFCASSQGQALAKNIQYFGAGTRLSVL.

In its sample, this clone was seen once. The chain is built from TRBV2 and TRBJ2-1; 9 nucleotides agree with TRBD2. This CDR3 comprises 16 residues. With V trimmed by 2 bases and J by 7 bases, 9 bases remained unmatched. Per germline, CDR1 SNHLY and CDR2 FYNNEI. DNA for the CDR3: TGTGCCAGCAGTGAAACTGCGCGGGGGGGCCAAAATGAGCAGTTCTTC. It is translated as CASSETARGGQNEQFF.

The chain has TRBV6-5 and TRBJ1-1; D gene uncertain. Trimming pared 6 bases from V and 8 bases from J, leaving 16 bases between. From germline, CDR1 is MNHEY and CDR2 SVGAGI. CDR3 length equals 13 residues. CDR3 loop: CASSLTGVMEAFF. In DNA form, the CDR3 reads TGTGCCAGCAGCCTCACCGGGGTAATGGAAGCTTTCTTT.

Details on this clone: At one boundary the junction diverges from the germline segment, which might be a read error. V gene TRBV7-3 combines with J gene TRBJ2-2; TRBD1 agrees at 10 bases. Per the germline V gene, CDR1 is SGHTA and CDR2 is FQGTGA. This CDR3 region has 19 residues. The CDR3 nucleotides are TGTGCCAGCAACTTAGGGGGACAGGGGCTTACCGCGAACACCGGGGAGCTGTTTTTT. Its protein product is CASNLGGQGLTANTGELFF.

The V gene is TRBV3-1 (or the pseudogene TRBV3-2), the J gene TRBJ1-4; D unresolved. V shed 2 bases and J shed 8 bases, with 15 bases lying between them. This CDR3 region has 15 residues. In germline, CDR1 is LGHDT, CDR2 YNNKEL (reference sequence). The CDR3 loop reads CASSQSGRGREKLFF. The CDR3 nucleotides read TGTGCCAGCAGCCAAAGTGGCCGGGGAAGAGAAAAACTGTTTTTT.

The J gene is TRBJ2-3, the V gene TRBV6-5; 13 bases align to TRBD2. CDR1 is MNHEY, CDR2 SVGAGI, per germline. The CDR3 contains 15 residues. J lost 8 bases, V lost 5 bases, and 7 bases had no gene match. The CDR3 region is CASSQLAGGSGTQYF. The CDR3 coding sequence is TGTGCCAGCAGTCAACTAGCGGGGGGGTCGGGTACGCAGTATTTT.

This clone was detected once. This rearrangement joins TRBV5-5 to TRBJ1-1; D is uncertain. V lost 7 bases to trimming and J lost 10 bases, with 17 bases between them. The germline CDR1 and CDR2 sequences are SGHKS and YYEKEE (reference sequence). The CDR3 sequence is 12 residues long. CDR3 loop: CASEGANFRAFF. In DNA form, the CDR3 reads TGTGCCAGCGAGGGAGCTAACTTTAGAGCTTTCTTT.

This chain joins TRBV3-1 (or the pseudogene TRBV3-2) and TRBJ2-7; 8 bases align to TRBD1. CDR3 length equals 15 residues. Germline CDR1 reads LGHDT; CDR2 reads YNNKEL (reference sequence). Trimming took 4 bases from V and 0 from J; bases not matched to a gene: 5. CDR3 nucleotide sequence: TGTGCCAGCAGCCGACGACAGGGGTTCTCCTACGAGCAGTACTTC. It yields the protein CASSRRQGFSYEQYF.

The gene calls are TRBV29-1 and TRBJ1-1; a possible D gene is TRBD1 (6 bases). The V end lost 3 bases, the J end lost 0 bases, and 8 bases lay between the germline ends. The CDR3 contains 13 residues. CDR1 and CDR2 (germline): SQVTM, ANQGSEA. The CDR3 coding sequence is TGCAGCGTTGAGGGGACATTGAACACTGAAGCTTTCTTT. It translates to CSVEGTLNTEAFF.